This T cell receptor beta chain was recovered during a study of T cell responses to AZD1222 COVID-19 vaccine. Data came from immunoSEQ multiplex PCR; TCRdb stores just in-frame clones and leaves some out. The sample holds some 96,000 clones, more than 75% seen once. Study results and caveats: The study reported that nearly half of spike-specific TCRs target unmutated variant regions.

Worth noting for this clone: As yet, its antigen is unknown.

In germline, CDR1 is SNHLY, CDR2 FYNNEI. V was shortened by 5 bases and J by 6 bases, with 12 bases between the two germline ends. This CDR3 has 13 amino acids. The TCR originated in an adult in good health. This rearrangement joins TRBV2 to TRBJ2-3; TRBD1 or TRBD2 may be the D gene (6 bases each). Sequencing was performed on peripheral blood, taken on day 0 of AZD1222 vaccination. CDR3 amino acids: CASSIRGGDTQYF. For the CDR3, the DNA is TGTGCCAGCAGTATTCGAGGGGGGGATACGCAGTATTTT.